This T cell receptor beta chain was sequenced for a study of immune evolution from preneoplasia to lung adenocarcinoma. About the research overall: HLA loss of heterozygosity: over 5.5% AIS, about 15% MIA, over 30% ADC, none AAH.

Sequencing was performed with immunoSEQ multiplex PCR; in TCRdb, only in-frame clones are kept and a portion is missing. The sample lists several thousand clones, over 75% seen once, with 3% in the top ten. This clone was found a few times. V lost 5 bases, J lost 4 bases, and 11 bases lay in between. CDR3 length: 14 residues. From germline, CDR1 is MDHEN and CDR2 SYDVKM. The chain has TRBV28 and TRBJ2-2; the D is unclear. The sequenced material came from FFPE minimally invasive lung adenocarcinoma tissue. This clonotype was sampled from a person aged 55-80 years with lung adenocarcinoma. The CDR3 DNA reads as TGTGCCAGCAGTGCCCACAGTGGCACCGGGGAGCTGTTTTTT. It is translated as CASSAHSGTGELFF. Supplemented by reference TRBV28 and TRBJ2-2, the full variable domain reads DVKVTQSSRYLVKRTGEKVFLECVQDMDHENMFWYRQDPGLGLRLIYFSYDVKMKEKGDIPEGYSVSREKKERFSLILESASTNQTSMYLCASSAHSGTGELFFGEGSRLTVL.